There are a few counts of the clone carrying this T cell receptor (beta chain). The data were obtained in a study of T-cell reconstitution after alpha-beta-depleted transplantation in children. The CDR3 extends over 12 amino acids. Germline V gene lookup returns CDR1 DFQATT and CDR2 SNEGSKA (reference sequence). V dropped 3 bases and J dropped 5 bases, with 7 bases sitting between them. Unique molecular identifiers were incorporated when the TCRbeta library was constructed. TCRdb independently ran MiXCR on the PCR reads; one entry per CDR3 protein. The table has 640,000 or so distinct CDR3 sequences, approximately 17% seen once; the top ten hold about 1.1%.

The source of this sequence is a human donor who donated a stem cell graft to a child with acute myeloid leukemia. The V and J genes are TRBV20-1 and TRBJ2-2; tentatively, D is TRBD2 (6 bases). This sample comprised PBMCs from the stem cell graft donor, obtained from the stem cell graft. The CDR3 DNA is TGCAGTGCTAGTGGGGGGACCGGGGAGCTGTTTTTT. It yields the protein CSASGGTGELFF.